The 7 T cell receptor beta chains listed next were all sequenced from one sample in a study of regulatory T cells in long-lasting Graves disease. iRepertoire HTBI primers and Arm-PCR of CDR3 regions built TCR beta libraries. TCRdb used MiXCR to reprocess the multiplex PCR reads, holding one entry per CDR3 protein. The sample carries fewer than 400,000 distinct CDR3 sequences, around a fifth recorded once. Time point in this sample: persistent/refractory GD, antithyroid drugs over 5 years with positive TRAb. Extracted RNA from PBMCs served as the source of the TCR library. The material was peripheral blood mononuclear cells (PBMCs), obtained when the disease was refractory, from a patient treated with antithyroid drugs. The source is a female donor with Graves disease.

This clonotype was counted a few times. The chain recombines TRBV28 with TRBJ2-7; D is unclear. The CDR3 is 13 amino acids. V was clipped by 3 bases and J by 1 base, with 7 bases between them. Per the germline V gene, CDR1 is MDHEN and CDR2 is SYDVKM. The CDR3 reads CASSFMGSYEQYF. DNA of the CDR3: TGTGCCAGCAGTTTTATGGGGTCCTACGAGCAGTACTTC. The full variable domain, with the rest looked up from reference TRBV28 and TRBJ2-7, is DVKVTQSSRYLVKRTGEKVFLECVQDMDHENMFWYRQDPGLGLRLIYFSYDVKMKEKGDIPEGYSVSREKKERFSLILESASTNQTSMYLCASSFMGSYEQYFGPGTRLTVT.

This clonotype showed up just a few times. The J gene is TRBJ1-1, the V gene TRBV5-1; D may be TRBD1 (5 bases). The germline V gene has CDR1 SGHRS and CDR2 YFSETQ. V lost 4 bases to trimming and J lost 11 bases, with 12 bases between them. This CDR3 is 11 amino acids long. In DNA form, the CDR3 reads TGCGCCAGCAGCGGGGACTCGGGGGCTTTCTTT. It specifies CASSGDSGAFF.

This clonotype was counted many times. J is TRBJ1-5 and V is TRBV7-3; 9 nucleotides agree with TRBD1. The J segment lost 4 bases and the V segment lost 0 bases, leaving 1 base of the junction unmatched. Germline V lookup: CDR1 SGHTA, CDR2 FQGTGA. CDR3 length equals 15 residues. CDR3 sequence reads: CASSLTGQGNQPQHF. CDR3 nucleotide sequence: TGTGCCAGCAGCTTAACCGGACAGGGGAATCAGCCCCAGCATTTT.

This chain links TRBV11-2 with TRBJ2-7; no reliable D call. CDR3 length: 18 amino acids. Trimming removed 1 base at V and 3 bases at J, with 22 bases between. Germline assignment: CDR1 SGHAT and CDR2 FQNNGV. CDR3 sequence: CASSLGDTWGPENYEQYF. The DNA of the CDR3 is TGTGCCAGCAGCTTAGGGGATACGTGGGGTCCCGAAAACTACGAGCAGTACTTC.

The chain uses TRBV7-9 and TRBJ1-6, with D perhaps TRBD1 (6 bases). Looked up from germline, CDR1 is SEHNR and CDR2 is FQNEAQ (reference sequence). The CDR3 extends over 14 amino acids. Trimming cost V 5 bases and J 4 bases, with 9 bases left between them. CDR3 bases: TGTGCCAGCAGCAGGCAGGGGTATAATTCACCCCTCCACTTT. This codes for CASSRQGYNSPLHF.

This clonotype was seen a few times. The chain has TRBV6-5 and TRBJ2-5, with no clear D. Trimming removed 3 bases at V and 3 bases at J, with 11 bases between. This CDR3 comprises 14 residues. The germline gives CDR1 MNHEY, CDR2 SVGAGI. The CDR3 coding sequence is TGTGCCAGCAGTTATGAGGCTCTCGAAGAGACCCAGTACTTC. It specifies CASSYEALEETQYF.

This clonotype was seen a few times. This chain links TRBV18 with TRBJ1-2, with 9 bases lining up with TRBD1. CDR3 length: 17 amino acids. CDR1 and CDR2 (germline): KGHSH, LQKENI. The V segment lost 2 bases and the J segment 0 bases; nucleotides outside the gene matches: 7. CDR3 in amino acids: CASSPSGQGGSNYGYTF. The CDR3 DNA sequence: TGTGCCAGCTCACCATCGGGACAGGGAGGTTCTAACTATGGCTACACCTTC.